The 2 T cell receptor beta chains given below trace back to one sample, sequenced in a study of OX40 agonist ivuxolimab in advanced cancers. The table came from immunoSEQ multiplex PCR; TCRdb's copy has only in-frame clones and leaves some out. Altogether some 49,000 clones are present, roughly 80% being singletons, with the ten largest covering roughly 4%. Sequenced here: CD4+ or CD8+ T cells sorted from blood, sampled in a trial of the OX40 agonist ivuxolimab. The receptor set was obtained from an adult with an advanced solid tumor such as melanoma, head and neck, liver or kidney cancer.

CDR3 sequence: CSVALTSGGETQYF. The CDR3 DNA reads as TGCAGCGTTGCGTTGACTAGCGGGGGGGAGACCCAGTACTTC. V gene TRBV29-1 combines with J gene TRBJ2-5, with 13 positions matching TRBD2. This CDR3 contains 14 residues. Germline-derived CDR1 and CDR2 are SQVTM and ANQGSEA. Germline trimming cut 4 bases from V and 5 bases from J; bases unmatched to any gene: 4.

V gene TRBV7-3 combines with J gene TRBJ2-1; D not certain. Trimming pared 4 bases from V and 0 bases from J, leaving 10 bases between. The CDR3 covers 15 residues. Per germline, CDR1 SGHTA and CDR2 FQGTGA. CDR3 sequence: CASSYTLSSYNEQFF. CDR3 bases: TGTGCCAGCAGCTACACTCTTAGCTCCTACAATGAGCAGTTCTTC.